This entry lists 30 T cell receptor beta chains sequenced from one sample in a study of blood T cells in healthy people across ages (dated by TCRdb to the mid-2010s). The method behind the library was 5' RACE. TCRdb names Illumina HiSeq 2500 as the instrument used. A second PCR of about 7 to 12 cycles was run with a J-beta primer mix and a sample-barcoded 5' primer. Starting from the raw public reads, TCRdb applied fastp trimming at Q25, assembled clones with MiXCR and retained in-frame beta chains. For every CDR3 protein sequence, its rows merge into one entry that carries the most common genes and DNA. The sample yields roughly 500,000 distinct CDR3 sequences; around 24% were counted once. Together, the top ten hold around 10% of the sample. This sample also appeared in a second study, on T cells of mothers and their children.

Sequenced sample: blood. The receptors originated from a boy aged 5-17 years in good health.

This clonotype was seen only a few times. Germline is not matched at one junction end, which may reflect a read error. The chain couples TRBV5-1 to TRBJ1-2; 7 nucleotides match TRBD1. CDR3 length: 14 residues. Per germline, CDR1 SGHRS and CDR2 YFSETQ. The CDR3 loop is CAGSLGQQSYGYTF. The CDR3 bases are TGCGCCGGCAGCTTGGGACAGCAGAGCTATGGCTACACCTTC.

Many counts were recorded for this clonotype. CDR3 nucleotide sequence: TGCGCCAGCAGCGAAAAGCGAGCGGGGGCCCTCCAAGAGACCCAGTACTTC. It yields the protein CASSEKRAGALQETQYF. The V and J genes are TRBV5-1 and TRBJ2-5; 8 bases match TRBD2. The V and J ends lost 4 bases and 1 base, in that order; junction bases with no gene match: 12. The CDR3 contains 17 residues. Germline V gene sequence: CDR1 SGHRS, CDR2 YFSETQ.

The table lists this clonotype with a few counts. The chain links TRBV28 to TRBJ1-2; TRBD1 aligns across 11 bases. Germline V gene sequence: CDR1 MDHEN, CDR2 SYDVKM. J gave up 8 bases and V 2 bases, and 7 bases lay outside the gene matches. The CDR3 consists of 15 residues. CDR3 residues: CASSLRPGQGDGYTF. The DNA of the CDR3 is TGTGCCAGCAGTTTACGTCCGGGACAGGGGGACGGCTACACCTTC.

The rearrangement links TRBV9 to TRBJ1-6; the D is unclear. Germline CDR1 and CDR2: SGDLS and YYNGEE. V was shortened by 3 bases and J by 5 bases, with 18 bases between the two germline ends. This CDR3 contains 17 residues. CDR3 sequence (DNA): TGTGCCAGCAGCGCAACTCCGGACGGAAGAGATAATTCACCCCTCCACTTT. Residues: CASSATPDGRDNSPLHF.

This clonotype occurred once. This sequence joins TRBV7-2 and TRBJ2-7, with D hard to call. This CDR3 region has 13 residues. Trimming left V 2 bases short and J 7 bases short, with 12 bases between. CDR1 SGHTA and CDR2 FQGNSA come from the germline V gene. The CDR3 loop is CASSLPPVREQYF. CDR3 nucleotide sequence: TGTGCCAGCAGCTTACCTCCGGTGAGAGAGCAGTACTTC.

CDR3 in amino acids: CSARETSGRNYNEQFF. CDR3 DNA sequence: TGCAGTGCTAGAGAGACCAGCGGGAGGAACTACAATGAGCAGTTCTTC. The chain couples TRBV20-1 to TRBJ2-5; 9 positions match TRBD2. The J call could be wrong; TRBJ2-1 is a better fit for the DNA end. The CDR3 sequence is 16 residues long. CDR1 is DFQATT and CDR2 is SNEGSKA in the germline V gene (reference sequence).

This clonotype was recorded at least ten times. This chain joins TRBV3-1 and TRBJ2-7, with D possibly TRBD1 on 5 matching bases. CDR1 is LGHDT and CDR2 is YNNKEL in the germline V gene (reference sequence). V was shortened by 4 bases and J by 0 bases, with 10 bases between the two germline ends. The CDR3 spans 14 residues. This chain's CDR3 is CASSLNRISYEQYF. CDR3 DNA: TGTGCCAGCAGCCTGAACAGGATCTCCTACGAGCAGTACTTC.

This clonotype was detected only a few times. This chain connects TRBV7-2 to TRBJ2-5, with 11 bases lining up with TRBD2. This CDR3 is built from 16 residues. CDR1 is SGHTA and CDR2 is FQGNSA in the germline V gene. With 5 bases clipped from V and 3 bases from J, the junction kept 8 bases outside the gene matches. This CDR3 reads CASSAVLAGGKETQYF. The CDR3 DNA reads as TGTGCCAGCAGCGCAGTCCTAGCGGGGGGAAAAGAGACCCAGTACTTC.

The chain couples TRBV5-1 to TRBJ2-5; D is uncertain. The germline CDR1 and CDR2 sequences are SGHRS and YFSETQ. V gave up 2 bases and J gave up 6 bases, with 14 bases separating them. This CDR3 region has 14 residues. CDR3 coding DNA: TGCGCCAGCAGCTTAGAGGTCGGTCTCCAGACCCAGTACTTC. Its translation: CASSLEVGLQTQYF.

This clonotype was recorded a few times. The chain has TRBV7-8 and TRBJ2-5; D uncertain. Germline CDR1 reads SGHVS; CDR2 reads FQNEAQ. The CDR3 consists of 12 residues. V dropped 2 bases and J dropped 11 bases, with 12 bases sitting between them. Written as DNA, the CDR3 is TGTGCCAGCAGCTTACATAACTACGGGCAGTACTTC. Translating gives CASSLHNYGQYF.

The chain links TRBV5-1 to TRBJ2-5; D call uncertain. Germline CDR1 SGHRS, CDR2 YFSETQ. V shed 5 bases and J shed 5 bases, with 19 bases lying between them. The CDR3 totals 15 residues. The CDR3 DNA is TGCGCCAGCAGTTCCCCTCTGTATGGAAAGGAGACCCAGTACTTC. Encoded protein: CASSSPLYGKETQYF.

V is TRBV5-1 and J is TRBJ1-2, with D unresolved. This CDR3 region has 14 residues. Germline V lookup: CDR1 SGHRS, CDR2 YFSETQ. V lost 0 bases, J lost 1 base, and 7 bases lay in between. In nucleotides, the CDR3 is TGCGCCAGCAGCTTGGCCGCGGATAACTATGGCTACACCTTC. Translation gives CASSLAADNYGYTF.

About this clonotype itself: The conserved phenylalanine or tryptophan is not found at the CDR3 terminus, so this likely reflects a read error. This chain uses TRBV29-1 with TRBJ2-3; perhaps D is TRBD1 or TRBD2 (5 bases each). Germline V gives CDR1 SQVTM, CDR2 ANQGSEA. The CDR3 is 14 amino acids. The V end lost 7 bases, the J end lost 0 bases, and 14 bases lay between the germline ends. Here the CDR3 DNA reads TGCAGCGCCGCCGGGACCAAGAGCACAGATACGCAGTATCTT. Translating it yields CSAAGTKSTDTQYL.

This clonotype came up many times. This chain uses TRBV13 with TRBJ1-3; the D gene is possibly TRBD1 (5 bases). Germline V gives CDR1 PRHDT, CDR2 FYEKMQ (reference sequence). The CDR3 covers 11 residues. The CDR3 nucleotides read TGTGGACAGAGCTCTGGAAACACCATATATTTT. Protein sequence: CGQSSGNTIYF.

V usage is TRBV28 and J usage is TRBJ2-7, with 8 bases that match TRBD2. The ends lost 2 bases at V and 4 bases at J; junction bases unmatched: 7. The CDR3 covers 15 residues. Germline V lookup: CDR1 MDHEN, CDR2 SYDVKM. In nucleotides, the CDR3 is TGTGCCAGCAGTTTACTGGGACTAGAGGTTTACGAGCAGTACTTC. This sequence encodes CASSLLGLEVYEQYF.

This clonotype was seen a few times. CDR3 sequence: CASSPHRGRMDEQFF. For the CDR3, the DNA is TGTGCCAGCAGCCCCCACAGGGGGCGCATGGATGAGCAGTTCTTC. The chain has TRBV16 and TRBJ2-1, with 9 bases identical to TRBD1. CDR3 length: 15 residues. J was trimmed by 8 bases and V by 4 bases; bases with no gene match: 9. CDR1 and CDR2 from the germline V gene are KGHSY and FQNENV.

This clonotype was picked up a small number of times. J is TRBJ2-1 and V is TRBV4-2, with TRBD2 as a possible D gene (6 bases). V was shortened by 4 bases and J by 2 bases, with 18 bases between the two germline ends. The CDR3 runs 17 residues. Germline-derived CDR1 and CDR2 are LGHNA and YNFKEQ. CDR3 nucleotides: TGTGCCAGCAGCCTAAATCTAGCGAGAGGCGCCTACAATGAGCAGTTCTTC. Its translation: CASSLNLARGAYNEQFF.

This chain joins TRBV6-5 and TRBJ1-1; maybe TRBD1 (5 bases). CDR1 MNHEY and CDR2 SVGAGI come from the germline V gene. The V gene lost 2 bases and the J gene lost 1 base, with 8 bases spanning the gap. This CDR3 is 14 amino acids long. The CDR3: CASSYQGANTEAFF. In DNA, the CDR3 is TGTGCCAGCAGTTACCAGGGAGCGAACACTGAAGCTTTCTTT.

This clonotype occurred many times. This sequence joins TRBV29-1 and TRBJ2-3; unclear D gene. This CDR3 is 16 amino acids long. Germline CDR1 and CDR2: SQVTM and ANQGSEA. With 3 bases removed from V and 2 bases from J, the gap between germline ends came to 18 bases. The CDR3: CSVEERMERNTDTQYF. The DNA of the CDR3 is TGCAGCGTTGAGGAACGGATGGAGAGGAACACAGATACGCAGTATTTT.

The chain uses TRBV4-2 and TRBJ2-1; D may be TRBD2 (5 bases). Trimming pared 2 bases from V and 5 bases from J, leaving 16 bases between. The CDR3 contains 16 residues. Germline V gene sequence: CDR1 LGHNA, CDR2 YNFKEQ. CDR3 loop: CASSQPLLTRDNEQFF. The CDR3 DNA follows: TGTGCCAGCAGCCAACCCCTCCTTACTAGAGACAATGAGCAGTTCTTC.

The rearrangement links TRBV7-9 to TRBJ1-5; the D gene is possibly TRBD1 (5 bases). The CDR3 is 14 residues long. Trimming removed 5 bases from V and 7 bases from J, with 15 bases in between. Germline values: CDR1 SEHNR, CDR2 FQNEAQ (reference sequence). CDR3 residues: CASSQGASNQPQHF. The CDR3 nucleotides read TGTGCCAGCAGCCAGGGAGCCTCCAACCAGCCCCAGCATTTT.

This clonotype was recorded a few times. This chain uses TRBV4-1 with TRBJ2-5, with unresolved D. The J call is uncertain, as TRBJ2-7 better fits the DNA end. The germline V gene has CDR1 MGHRA and CDR2 YSYEKL. This CDR3 is 16 amino acids long. CDR3 loop: CASSQDKAFPSYEQYF. For the CDR3, the DNA is TGCGCCAGCAGCCAAGATAAGGCTTTCCCATCCTACGAGCAGTACTTC.

This clonotype came up a few times. V is TRBV6-6 and J is TRBJ1-4; 9 nucleotides match TRBD1. The germline gives CDR1 MNHNY, CDR2 SVGAGI (reference sequence). The CDR3 covers 14 residues. With V trimmed by 6 bases and J by 7 bases, 6 bases remained unmatched. The CDR3 DNA reads as TGTGCCAGCAGACCGGGGACAGGGAGTGAAAAACTGTTTTTT. Amino acids: CASRPGTGSEKLFF.

The rearrangement links TRBV5-1 to TRBJ2-5; 9 bases map to TRBD2. With V trimmed by 3 bases and J by 4 bases, 10 bases remained unmatched. There are 16 residues in the CDR3. Germline CDR1 and CDR2: SGHRS and YFSETQ. CDR3 amino acids: CASSSGASGNLETQYF. For the CDR3, the DNA is TGCGCCAGCAGCTCGGGAGCTAGCGGGAATTTAGAGACCCAGTACTTC.

This clonotype was counted at least ten times. The chain recombines TRBV5-5 with TRBJ1-5, with D maybe TRBD1 (6 bases). The CDR3 is 15 amino acids. The V end was cut by 2 bases, the J end by 0 bases, with 9 bases between. The germline gives CDR1 SGHKS, CDR2 YYEKEE (reference sequence). The CDR3 coding sequence is TGTGCCAGCAGCTTAGGGGGATATAGCAATCAGCCCCAGCATTTT. It is translated as CASSLGGYSNQPQHF.

This clonotype was seen only a few times. The gene calls are TRBV6-6 and TRBJ2-2, with D tentatively TRBD1 or TRBD2 (5 bases each). Trimming removed 6 bases at V and 6 bases at J, with 11 bases between. Per the germline V gene, CDR1 is MNHNY and CDR2 is SVGAGI (reference sequence). The CDR3 covers 13 residues. Written as DNA, the CDR3 is TGTGCCAGCAGCCTCCGGGACCCCGGGGAGCTGTTTTTT. Translation: CASSLRDPGELFF.

This clonotype was seen only a few times. This chain uses TRBV12-3 or TRBV12-4 with TRBJ2-5; 11 nucleotides match TRBD1. The J call could be wrong; TRBJ2-7 is a better fit for the DNA end. This CDR3 has 16 residues. The CDR3: CASSLRGTGGSYEQYF. CDR3 in DNA: TGTGCCAGCAGTCTAAGAGGGACAGGGGGATCCTACGAGCAGTACTTC.

CDR3 sequence (DNA): TGCGCCAGCAGCTTGACGGGCAACACAGATACGCAGTATTTT. Its translation is CASSLTGNTDTQYF. The chain links TRBV5-1 to TRBJ2-3, with no clear D. Between the trimmed V and J ends, which lost 1 base and 2 bases, there was a span of 8 bases. The CDR3 runs to 14 residues. Germline V gene data show CDR1 as SGHRS and CDR2 as YFSETQ.

This clonotype was detected only a few times. The chain combines TRBV4-1 with TRBJ2-7; D uncertain. From germline, CDR1 is MGHRA and CDR2 YSYEKL. This CDR3 spans 15 amino acids. Trimming shortened V by 1 base and J by 2 bases, and 12 bases separated the two germline ends. The CDR3 sequence: CASSQADCNPYEQYF. CDR3 nucleotides: TGCGCCAGCAGCCAAGCTGATTGCAACCCCTACGAGCAGTACTTC.

The chain employs TRBV20-1 and TRBJ2-5; D might be TRBD1 (6 bases). The DNA matches TRBJ2-1 better at its end, which makes the J call doubtful. In germline, CDR1 is DFQATT, CDR2 SNEGSKA (reference sequence). The length of the CDR3 is 15 residues. CDR3 region: CSARDMDRPNNEQFF. The CDR3 coding sequence is TGCAGTGCTAGAGATATGGACAGACCAAACAATGAGCAGTTCTTC.